One sample yielded the 9 T cell receptor beta chains listed below, sequenced in a study of shared clonotypes between healthy human individuals. Method: immunoSEQ multiplex PCR; TCRdb's copy keeps in-frame clones and lacks some. The data contain a few hundred thousand clones, roughly 97% of them singletons. The sample taken for sequencing was naive CD4+ T cells sorted from blood. Subset noted: CD45RA+ positively selected. The receptors come from a woman aged 30 to 39 in good health.

The chain links TRBV5-1 to TRBJ2-5; 13 bases are shared with TRBD2. Germline V gene lookup returns CDR1 SGHRS and CDR2 YFSETQ. V was clipped by 7 bases and J by 1 base; unmatched bases: 16. The CDR3 runs to 19 residues. CDR3 in amino acids: CASSYGTGLAGSPQETQYF. CDR3 nucleotides: TGCGCCAGCTCTTACGGTACGGGACTAGCGGGATCCCCCCAAGAGACCCAGTACTTC. The variable domain in full, completed from reference TRBV5-1 and TRBJ2-5, reads KAGVTQTPRYLIKTRGQQVTLSCSPISGHRSVSWYQQTPGQGLQFLFEYFSETQRNKGNFPGRFSGRQFSNSRSEMNVSTLELGDSALYLCASSYGTGLAGSPQETQYFGPGTRLLVL.

The J gene is TRBJ2-2, the V gene TRBV5-1; 14 bases agree with TRBD2. Germline loops: CDR1 SGHRS, CDR2 YFSETQ. This CDR3 contains 16 residues. The V gene end was trimmed by 4 bases and the J gene end by 4 bases; junction bases not matched to a gene: 3. The CDR3 nucleotides are TGCGCCAGCAGCCCGACTAGCGGGAGGGGCACCGGGGAGCTGTTTTTT. This gives the protein CASSPTSGRGTGELFF.

The V gene is TRBV6-5, the J gene TRBJ2-7; D remains ambiguous. Germline assignment: CDR1 MNHEY and CDR2 SVGAGI. V was pared by 6 bases and J by 2 bases, with 14 bases between. The CDR3 is 14 residues long. DNA of the CDR3: TGTGCCAGCAGCCCCTTGCAGGTCCCCTACGAGCAGTACTTC. Its translation is CASSPLQVPYEQYF.

The CDR3 region is CASSRDRGDEQYF. The CDR3 DNA reads TGTGCCAGCAGCCGGGACAGGGGAGATGAGCAGTACTTC. The rearrangement joins TRBV27 to TRBJ2-7; 10 positions agree with TRBD1. Germline CDR1 reads MNHEY; CDR2 reads SMNVEV (reference sequence). The CDR3 runs to 13 residues. With V trimmed by 6 bases and J by 7 bases, 6 bases remained unmatched.

The V call is TRBV11-2, the J call TRBJ2-1; tentative D call: TRBD1 (5 bases). Trimming pared 4 bases from V and 7 bases from J, leaving 17 bases between. There are 15 residues in the CDR3. The germline CDR1 and CDR2 sequences are SGHAT and FQNNGV. The CDR3 DNA follows: TGTGCCAGCAGCTCAGGGCTGGGTCCTCGGAATGAGCAGTTCTTC. This sequence encodes CASSSGLGPRNEQFF.

This clone was found once. V and J are TRBV6-5 and TRBJ1-5; D remains ambiguous. This CDR3 contains 13 residues. Trimming removed 5 bases at V and 5 bases at J, with 10 bases between. CDR1 and CDR2 (germline): MNHEY, SVGAGI. CDR3: CASSNDGYQPQHF. The CDR3 bases are TGTGCCAGCAGTAACGACGGGTATCAGCCCCAGCATTTT.

The chain employs TRBV5-1 and TRBJ2-5, with TRBD2 identical over 11 bases. The CDR3 runs 15 residues. Per germline, CDR1 SGHRS and CDR2 YFSETQ. Losses at the gene ends were 1 base for V and 5 bases for J; bases not matched to a gene: 4. The CDR3 protein is CASSLTSGSWETQYF. CDR3 bases: TGCGCCAGCAGCTTGACTAGCGGGAGTTGGGAGACCCAGTACTTC.

The rearrangement uses TRBV7-9 and TRBJ1-1; tentative D call: TRBD1 (6 bases). Germline loops: CDR1 SEHNR, CDR2 FQNEAQ (reference sequence). The CDR3 spans 17 residues. V was cut by 0 bases and J by 4 bases, with 18 bases left in between. The CDR3 DNA sequence: TGTGCCAGCAGCTTAGCTCAGCACAGGGACGGTGGCACTGAAGCTTTCTTT. The encoded protein is CASSLAQHRDGGTEAFF.

This clone was observed a single time. The chain employs TRBV5-1 and TRBJ1-3; D is uncertain. The germline V gene has CDR1 SGHRS and CDR2 YFSETQ. The ends were cut back, 4 bases at V and 0 bases at J, with 8 bases in the middle. The CDR3 is 14 amino acids. The CDR3 DNA reads TGCGCCAGCAGCAGGGAGGCCTCTGGAAACACCATATATTTT. This translates into CASSREASGNTIYF. Using reference TRBV5-1 and TRBJ1-3 for the parts outside the CDR3, the full variable domain is KAGVTQTPRYLIKTRGQQVTLSCSPISGHRSVSWYQQTPGQGLQFLFEYFSETQRNKGNFPGRFSGRQFSNSRSEMNVSTLELGDSALYLCASSREASGNTIYFGEGSWLTVV.